This T cell receptor beta chain was obtained from a study of T cell responses to AZD1222 COVID-19 vaccine. Trimming removed 6 bases at V and 7 bases at J, with 12 bases between. The CDR3 loop spans 13 amino acids. Assay used: immunoSEQ multiplex PCR; TCRdb lists only in-frame clones, some missing. The sample holds approximately 150,000 clones, roughly 90% seen once. The source is an adult who received the AZD1222 COVID-19 vaccine. The source was peripheral blood, collected 28 days after the second AZD1222 dose. V is TRBV12-3 or TRBV12-4 and J is TRBJ1-4, with D hard to call. The CDR3 region is CASRVGSAEKLFF. The CDR3 DNA is TGTGCCAGCAGGGTCGGGTCAGCTGAAAAACTGTTTTTT.